This TCR beta chain was profiled in a study of blood T cell repertoires in COVID-19. Study summary: COVID-19 samples, acute and convalescent, were from the United States, Italy and Spain.

Study processing details: Nucleated cell number was recorded as an estimate derived from reference gene primer amplification. Assay used: immunoSEQ multiplex PCR; TCRdb lists only in-frame clones, some missing. From that table come the V and J calls and clone size; the DNA was used to work out D and trimming. This sample carries more than 65,000 clones, under 95% of them seen once, and the ten largest clones take approximately 8%. CDR1 LNHDA and CDR2 SQIVND come from the germline V gene (reference sequence). CDR3 length: 19 amino acids. J gave up 2 bases and V 5 bases, and 11 bases lay outside the gene matches.

The receptor's source is a human donor in a cohort sampled during active COVID-19. The chain carries TRBV19 and TRBJ2-6, with 11 positions matching TRBD1. Sequencing was carried out using peripheral blood. The CDR3 spells CASSSPPGQGATGANVLTF. The CDR3 nucleotides are TGTGCCAGTAGTTCGCCCCCTGGACAGGGGGCAACTGGGGCCAACGTCCTGACTTTC.